This TCR beta chain was captured in a study of control samples from healthy donors and cancer patients. Measured with immunoSEQ multiplex PCR; TCRdb has only the in-frame clones, and not every one. There are about 94,000 clones in the sample; 90% occur only once, and less than 4.5% lies in the top ten. This clonotype was sampled from a woman aged 18-35 years in good health. Specimen: blood.

The CDR3: CASSPTGMNTEAFF. The CDR3 coding sequence is TGTGCCAGCAGTCCAACAGGGATGAACACTGAAGCTTTCTTT. The rearrangement links TRBV27 to TRBJ1-1; D might be TRBD1 (6 bases). The CDR3 sequence is 14 residues long. CDR1 and CDR2 from the germline V gene are MNHEY and SMNVEV (reference sequence). Trimming pared 5 bases from V and 0 bases from J, leaving 10 bases between.